This note documents a single T cell receptor beta chain sequence. The specificity of this receptor is unknown. Qualities for individual bases were not recorded, and no much larger clone is one base off. The sample originates from a study of PD-1 and CTLA-4 blockade in melanoma (dated by TCRdb to 2020 to 2023). For context, the study as a whole: The study compared how PD-1 blockade and CTLA-4 blockade affected the melanoma-reactive CD8 T cell response in patients with melanoma.

The library relied on the immunoSEQ multiplex PCR assay. This is the immuneACCESS table as TCRdb keeps it, with only in-frame sequences that have V and J called. A part of the clones is gone; compared with another copy, unresolved V genes explain less than half, and the rest is unexplained. The sample has tens of thousands of clones on record, approximately 90% of them singletons. The biggest ten clones account for about 9.4% of the sample. Spanning cysteine to phenylalanine, the CDR3 consists of 12 amino acids. Only CDR3 DNA is held: 36 bases, read in frame from base 1. Trimming at the junction amounts to 2 bases on V and 8 bases on J, and the germline ends lie 10 bases apart. From a lookup of the germline V gene, CDR1 and CDR2 are SGDLS and YYNGEE.

This receptor was taken from a human donor with melanoma. The sequenced sample was CD8+ T cells from peripheral blood, obtained from a patient given anti-PD-1 treatment. The rearranged segments are TRBV9 and TRBJ1-1; the D region possibly corresponds to TRBD1 (5 bases align). The DNA sequence reads TGTGCCAGCAGCGTTGGACACGGAGAAGCTTTCTTT. Its coded protein is CASSVGHGEAFF.